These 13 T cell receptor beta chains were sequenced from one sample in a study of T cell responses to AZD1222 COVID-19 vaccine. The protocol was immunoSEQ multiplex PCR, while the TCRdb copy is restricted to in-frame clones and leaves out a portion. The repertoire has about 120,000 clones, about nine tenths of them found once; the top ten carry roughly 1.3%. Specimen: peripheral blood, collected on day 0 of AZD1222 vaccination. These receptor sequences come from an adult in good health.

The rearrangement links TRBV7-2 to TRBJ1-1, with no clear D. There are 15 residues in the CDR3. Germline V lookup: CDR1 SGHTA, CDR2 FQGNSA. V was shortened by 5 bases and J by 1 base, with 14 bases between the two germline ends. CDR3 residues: CASSPNRVKNTEAFF. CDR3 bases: TGTGCCAGCAGCCCTAACCGGGTCAAGAACACTGAAGCTTTCTTT.

CDR3 residues: CASSSQTGPYVAFF. In nucleotides, the CDR3 is TGTGCCAGCAGCTCCCAGACAGGTCCTTATGTAGCTTTCTTT. The genes are TRBV7-2 and TRBJ1-1, with a possible D match to TRBD1 (6 bases). There are 14 residues in the CDR3. The germline V gene encodes CDR1 SGHTA and CDR2 FQGNSA. Trimming shortened V by 4 bases and J by 10 bases, and 19 bases separated the two germline ends.

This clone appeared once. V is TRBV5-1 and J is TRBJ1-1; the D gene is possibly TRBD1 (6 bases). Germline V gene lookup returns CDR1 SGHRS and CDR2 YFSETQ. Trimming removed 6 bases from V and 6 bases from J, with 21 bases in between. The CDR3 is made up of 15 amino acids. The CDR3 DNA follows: TGCGCCAGCAAGGGCGTGGGGGCTGGGAGGTCTGAAGCTTTCTTT. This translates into CASKGVGAGRSEAFF.

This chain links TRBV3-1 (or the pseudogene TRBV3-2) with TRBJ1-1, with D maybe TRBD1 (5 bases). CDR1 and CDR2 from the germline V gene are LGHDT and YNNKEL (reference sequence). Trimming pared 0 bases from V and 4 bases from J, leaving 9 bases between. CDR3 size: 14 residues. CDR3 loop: CASSQEEGITEAFF. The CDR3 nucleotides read TGTGCCAGCAGCCAAGAGGAGGGGATCACTGAAGCTTTCTTT.

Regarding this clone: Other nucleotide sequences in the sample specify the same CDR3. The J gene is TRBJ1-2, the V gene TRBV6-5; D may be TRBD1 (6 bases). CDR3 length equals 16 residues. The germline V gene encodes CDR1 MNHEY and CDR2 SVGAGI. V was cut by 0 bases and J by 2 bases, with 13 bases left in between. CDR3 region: CASSYSRRGDNYGYTF. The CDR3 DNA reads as TGTGCCAGCAGTTACTCGCGCAGGGGCGACAACTATGGCTACACCTTC.

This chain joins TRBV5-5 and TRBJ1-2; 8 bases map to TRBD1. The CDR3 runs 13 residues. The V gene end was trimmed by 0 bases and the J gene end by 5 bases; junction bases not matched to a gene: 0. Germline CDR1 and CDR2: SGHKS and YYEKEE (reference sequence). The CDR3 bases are TGTGCCAGCAGCTTGGGGACAGGGTATGGCTACACCTTC. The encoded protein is CASSLGTGYGYTF.

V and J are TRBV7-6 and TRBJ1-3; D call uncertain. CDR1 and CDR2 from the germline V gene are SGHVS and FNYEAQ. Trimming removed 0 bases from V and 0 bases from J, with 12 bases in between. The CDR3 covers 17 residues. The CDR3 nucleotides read TGTGCCAGCAGCTTAGCTCTTTCGAGTAGCTCTGGAAACACCATATATTTT. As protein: CASSLALSSSSGNTIYF.

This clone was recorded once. CDR3 region: CASSPMRVGRDGYTF. In nucleotides, the CDR3 is TGTGCCAGCAGCCCGATGAGGGTAGGGCGCGATGGCTACACCTTC. The rearrangement uses TRBV7-7 and TRBJ1-2; D gene uncertain. CDR1 is SSHAT, CDR2 FNYEAQ, per germline (reference sequence). The V and J ends lost 5 bases and 6 bases respectively, with 19 bases between them. The CDR3 has 15 residues.

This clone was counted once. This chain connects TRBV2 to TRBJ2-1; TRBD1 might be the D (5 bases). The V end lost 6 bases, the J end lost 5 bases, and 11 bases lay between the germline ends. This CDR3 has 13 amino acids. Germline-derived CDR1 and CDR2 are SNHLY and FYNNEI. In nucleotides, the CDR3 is TGTGCCAGCAGCCCCGACAGACACAATGAGCAGTTCTTC. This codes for CASSPDRHNEQFF.

The CDR3 reads CASSLEGIRGAQFF. The CDR3 DNA follows: TGTGCCAGCAGCTTGGAGGGGATAAGGGGGGCGCAGTTCTTC. The V call is TRBV5-6, the J call TRBJ2-1, with D perhaps TRBD1 or TRBD2 (6 bases each). From germline, CDR1 is SGHDT and CDR2 YYEEEE. The CDR3 contains 14 residues. V lost 0 bases and J lost 12, with 16 bases in between.

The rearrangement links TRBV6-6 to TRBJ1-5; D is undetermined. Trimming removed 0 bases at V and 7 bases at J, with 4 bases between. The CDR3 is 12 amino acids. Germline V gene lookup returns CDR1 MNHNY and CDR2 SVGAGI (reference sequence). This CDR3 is CASSYSGQPQHF. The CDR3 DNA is TGTGCCAGCAGTTACTCGGGGCAGCCCCAGCATTTT.

The CDR3 protein is CASSLREDQPQHF. The DNA for the CDR3 is TGTGCCAGTAGTCTCAGGGAGGATCAGCCCCAGCATTTT. V gene TRBV19 combines with J gene TRBJ1-5; maybe TRBD1 (5 bases). The V gene's germline CDR1 is LNHDA and CDR2 SQIVND (reference sequence). The CDR3 extends over 13 amino acids. V shed 5 bases and J shed 5 bases, with 10 bases lying between them.

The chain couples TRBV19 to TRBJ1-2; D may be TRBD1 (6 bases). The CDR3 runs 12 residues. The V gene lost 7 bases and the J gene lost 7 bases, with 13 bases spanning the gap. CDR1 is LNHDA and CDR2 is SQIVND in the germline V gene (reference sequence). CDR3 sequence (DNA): TGTGCCAGTATGGGGGCTTCATTTGGCTACACCTTC. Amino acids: CASMGASFGYTF.